This is a list of T cell receptor beta chains from one sample in a study of OX40 agonist ivuxolimab in advanced cancers. Sequenced by immunoSEQ multiplex PCR; TCRdb stores in-frame clones only, minus some. The repertoire consists of tens of thousands of clones, with more than 80% occurring once and the leading ten covering about 13%. Source: CD4+ or CD8+ T cells sorted from blood, taken in a trial of the OX40 agonist ivuxolimab. These receptors were obtained from an adult with an advanced solid tumor such as melanoma, head and neck, liver or kidney cancer. Both conserved end residues are part of each CDR3. A D gene is named only where the DNA matches it firmly. Clone sizes are given selectively: once, few, many, or a class where the clone is expanded.

clone_size: -
j_call: TRBJ1-1
v_call: TRBV27
d_call: TRBD1
cdr3_nt: TGTGCCAGCAGTTTTGGACAGGCAGCTGAAGCTTTCTTT
cdr3_aa: CASSFGQAAEAFF

clone_size: -
j_call: TRBJ1-4
v_call: TRBV7-8
d_call: -
cdr3_nt: TGTGCCAGCAGGGGGGGTGGAGGCAATGAAAAACTGTTTTTT
cdr3_aa: CASRGGGGNEKLFF

clone_size: once
j_call: TRBJ2-7
v_call: TRBV27
d_call: TRBD1
cdr3_nt: TGTGCCAGCAGTCCGGGACAGGGAGGTTACGAGCAGTACTTC
cdr3_aa: CASSPGQGGYEQYF

clone_size: once
j_call: TRBJ2-3
v_call: TRBV7-9
d_call: TRBD2
cdr3_nt: TGTGCCAGCAGCTTAGTGCGGGGGGCAGATACGCAGTATTTT
cdr3_aa: CASSLVRGADTQYF

clone_size: -
j_call: TRBJ2-1
v_call: TRBV14
d_call: TRBD2
cdr3_nt: TGTGCCAGCAGCCAAGTGGGCGGGAGGGAGCAGTTCTTC
cdr3_aa: CASSQVGGREQFF

clone_size: -
j_call: TRBJ2-4
v_call: TRBV6-5
d_call: -
cdr3_nt: TGTGCCAGCAGTTACTCGCGTCTAGCCAAAAACATTCAGTACTTC
cdr3_aa: CASSYSRLAKNIQYF

clone_size: -
j_call: TRBJ2-3
v_call: TRBV9
d_call: -
cdr3_nt: TGTGCCAGCAGCCGAGAGTCCCAGCGAGATACGCAGTATTTT
cdr3_aa: CASSRESQRDTQYF

clone_size: -
j_call: TRBJ2-3
v_call: TRBV19
d_call: TRBD1
cdr3_nt: TGTGCCAGTACCGAGACAGGGGGCACAGATACGCAGTATTTT
cdr3_aa: CASTETGGTDTQYF

clone_size: -
j_call: TRBJ1-3
v_call: TRBV6-1
d_call: -
cdr3_nt: TGTGCCAGCAGCCCGGGAAGCTCTGGAAACACCATATATTTT
cdr3_aa: CASSPGSSGNTIYF

clone_size: -
j_call: TRBJ2-3
v_call: TRBV9
d_call: -
cdr3_nt: TGTGCCAGCAGCGTAGATTTAGGGAGAGGGGCAGATACGCAGTATTTT
cdr3_aa: CASSVDLGRGADTQYF

clone_size: few
j_call: TRBJ2-1
v_call: TRBV28
d_call: TRBD2
cdr3_nt: TGTGCCAGCACCTCCGCGAGGGAGGGAACCTACAATGAGCAGTTCTTC
cdr3_aa: CASTSAREGTYNEQFF

clone_size: -
j_call: TRBJ1-4
v_call: TRBV4-1
d_call: -
cdr3_nt: TGCGCCAGCAGCCTCCGGGCGGGGACTCCCGGTGAAAAACTGTTTTTT
cdr3_aa: CASSLRAGTPGEKLFF

clone_size: -
j_call: TRBJ1-5
v_call: TRBV6-5
d_call: TRBD1
cdr3_nt: TGTGCCAGCAGCCGGACAGGGTTTCAGCCCCAGCATTTT
cdr3_aa: CASSRTGFQPQHF

clone_size: -
j_call: TRBJ1-2
v_call: TRBV10-2
d_call: -
cdr3_nt: TGCGCCAGTACAGGCGACCTTAGCTATGGCTACACCTTC
cdr3_aa: CASTGDLSYGYTF

clone_size: -
j_call: TRBJ2-7
v_call: TRBV27
d_call: TRBD2
cdr3_nt: TGTGCCAGCAGTTCCGGCGGGAGCCACGAGCAGTACTTC
cdr3_aa: CASSSGGSHEQYF

clone_size: -
j_call: TRBJ2-1
v_call: TRBV19
d_call: -
cdr3_nt: TGTGCCAGTAGTATAGATGGCGGGGCCAATGAGCAGTTCTTC
cdr3_aa: CASSIDGGANEQFF

clone_size: -
j_call: TRBJ1-5
v_call: TRBV5-6
d_call: -
cdr3_nt: TGTGCCAGCAGCTTGGGCGGGGGTTTGTACCAGCCCCAGCATTTT
cdr3_aa: CASSLGGGLYQPQHF

clone_size: -
j_call: TRBJ2-1
v_call: TRBV5-4
d_call: TRBD2
cdr3_nt: TGTGCCAGCAGCTTAGCGGGATCTGCGGATGAGCAGTTCTTC
cdr3_aa: CASSLAGSADEQFF

clone_size: -
j_call: TRBJ1-5
v_call: TRBV4-2
d_call: -
cdr3_nt: TGTGCCAGCAGCCAATTTTTTAATCAGCCCCAGCATTTT
cdr3_aa: CASSQFFNQPQHF

clone_size: -
j_call: TRBJ1-4
v_call: TRBV27
d_call: -
cdr3_nt: TGTGCCAGCAGTTTAGTGGGATCTAATGAAAAACTGTTTTTT
cdr3_aa: CASSLVGSNEKLFF

clone_size: -
j_call: TRBJ1-1
v_call: TRBV13
d_call: -
cdr3_nt: TGTGCCAGCAGCTTCAAAACAGGGCCCACTGAAGCTTTCTTT
cdr3_aa: CASSFKTGPTEAFF

clone_size: -
j_call: TRBJ1-5
v_call: TRBV28
d_call: -
cdr3_nt: TGTGCCAGCAGTTTCACAGGCAATCAGCCCCAGCATTTT
cdr3_aa: CASSFTGNQPQHF

clone_size: -
j_call: TRBJ2-1
v_call: TRBV6-5
d_call: -
cdr3_nt: TGTGCCAGCAGGGTAGCGGATGAGCAGTTCTTC
cdr3_aa: CASRVADEQFF

clone_size: once
j_call: TRBJ1-6
v_call: TRBV7-3
d_call: TRBD1
cdr3_nt: TGTGCCAGCAGCTTACGAGGACAGGGTAATTCACCCCTCCACTTT
cdr3_aa: CASSLRGQGNSPLHF

clone_size: -
j_call: TRBJ1-1
v_call: TRBV5-6
d_call: -
cdr3_nt: TGTGCCAGCAGTGGAGGGGGCACTGAAGCTTTCTTT
cdr3_aa: CASSGGGTEAFF

clone_size: -
j_call: TRBJ2-5
v_call: TRBV14
d_call: TRBD1
cdr3_nt: TGTGCCAGCAGCCAAGCGACAGGGATATTCCAAGAGACCCAGTACTTC
cdr3_aa: CASSQATGIFQETQYF

clone_size: -
j_call: TRBJ1-2
v_call: TRBV2
d_call: TRBD1
cdr3_nt: TGTGCCAGCTTAGACCAGACAGGGGGCGCTTCTAGGTTTAATCCCACCTTC
cdr3_aa: CASLDQTGGASRFNPTF

clone_size: -
j_call: TRBJ2-7
v_call: TRBV27
d_call: TRBD2
cdr3_nt: TGTGCCAGCGGCCCTGGCGGGAGCTTCGTTCGCGAGCAGTACTTC
cdr3_aa: CASGPGGSFVREQYF

clone_size: -
j_call: TRBJ2-2
v_call: TRBV19
d_call: -
cdr3_nt: TGTGCCAGTAGTATCTACAGAGTAGCGAACACCGGGGAGCTGTTTTTT
cdr3_aa: CASSIYRVANTGELFF